The 26 T cell receptor beta chains in this list originate from one sample, sequenced in a study of cytomegalovirus exposure and HLA in healthy donors. The primer mix had 60 Vbeta and 13 Jbeta primers. Repertoires were generated with immunoSEQ multiplex PCR, while TCRdb's copy carries only in-frame clones and drops some. Of 80,000 or so clones in the sample, 55% to 85% were seen once. Sequenced: PBMCs. All receptors derive from a woman in her thirties or forties in good health and CMV-seropositive.

This sequence joins TRBV18 and TRBJ2-7, with D possibly TRBD2 on 6 matching bases. Germline V gives CDR1 KGHSH, CDR2 LQKENI. The CDR3 has 14 residues. Trimming pared 5 bases from V and 0 bases from J, leaving 11 bases between. CDR3 amino acids: CASSTGTDSYEQYF. The CDR3 nucleotides are TGTGCCAGCTCAACCGGGACTGACTCCTACGAGCAGTACTTC.

This chain uses TRBV30 with TRBJ2-2; TRBD2 matches at 7 bases. CDR1 and CDR2 (germline): GTSNPN, SVGIG (reference sequence). V dropped 4 bases and J dropped 6; count of bases not matched to a gene: 11. The CDR3 extends over 15 amino acids. The CDR3 DNA reads TGTGCCTGGAATGCGGGAGCGGTCTTATCCGGGGAGCTGTTTTTT. It codes for CAWNAGAVLSGELFF.

The DNA for the CDR3 is TGCGCCAGCAGCAGCGGGACGGTAACTAATGAAAAACTGTTTTTT. Translating gives CASSSGTVTNEKLFF. This rearrangement joins TRBV5-1 to TRBJ1-4, with D possibly matching TRBD1 (5 bases). Germline CDR1 reads SGHRS; CDR2 reads YFSETQ. V was trimmed by 4 bases and J by 1 base, leaving 11 bases between them. The CDR3 sequence is 15 residues long. Complete variable domain (other parts from reference TRBV5-1 and TRBJ1-4): KAGVTQTPRYLIKTRGQQVTLSCSPISGHRSVSWYQQTPGQGLQFLFEYFSETQRNKGNFPGRFSGRQFSNSRSEMNVSTLELGDSALYLCASSSGTVTNEKLFFGSGTQLSVL.

The chain carries TRBV5-1 and TRBJ2-1; 8 nucleotides align to TRBD1. CDR1 is SGHRS, CDR2 YFSETQ, per germline. Germline trimming cut 0 bases from V and 9 bases from J; bases unmatched to any gene: 5. This CDR3 contains 14 residues. CDR3 nucleotides: TGCGCCAGCAGCTTGGCCGCCAGGGGGCCTGAGCAGTTCTTC. Translated: CASSLAARGPEQFF.

The chain has TRBV30 and TRBJ2-1; 14 bases line up with TRBD2. With V trimmed by 1 base and J by 7 bases, 3 bases remained unmatched. CDR1 GTSNPN and CDR2 SVGIG come from the germline V gene (reference sequence). CDR3 length: 15 residues. The CDR3 DNA follows: TGTGCCTGGAGTGGACTAGCGGGGGGGCTGAATGAGCAGTTCTTC. Translating gives CAWSGLAGGLNEQFF.

Only a few counts were recorded for this clone. The V gene is TRBV6-1, the J gene TRBJ1-1, with unresolved D. V was shortened by 4 bases and J by 3 bases, with 6 bases between the two germline ends. Germline CDR1 is MNHNS and CDR2 is SASEGT. This CDR3 has 12 amino acids. The CDR3 is CASSVLDTEAFF. CDR3 DNA: TGTGCCAGCAGTGTACTCGACACTGAAGCTTTCTTT.

There are a few counts of this clone. This chain joins TRBV7-6 and TRBJ2-1, with D unclear. V lost 1 base to trimming and J lost 7 bases, with 11 bases between them. Germline CDR1 reads SGHVS; CDR2 reads FNYEAQ. CDR3 size: 14 residues. CDR3 region: CASSLDSLKNEQFF. The CDR3 DNA is TGTGCCAGCAGCTTAGACAGCTTGAAAAATGAGCAGTTCTTC.

The V gene is TRBV27, the J gene TRBJ2-7; 10 nucleotides align to TRBD1. CDR3 length: 14 residues. V gave up 3 bases and J gave up 3 bases; unmatched junction bases: 2. In germline, CDR1 is MNHEY, CDR2 SMNVEV (reference sequence). CDR3 region: CASSFRDRGYEQYF. The CDR3 coding sequence is TGTGCCAGCAGTTTCCGGGACAGGGGCTACGAGCAGTACTTC.

This clone is medium-sized in the sample. The genes are TRBV23-1 and TRBJ2-3; 13 bases match TRBD2. TRBV23-1 is filed as an ORF, its function uncertain. Trimming removed 4 bases from V and 4 bases from J; junction bases left unmatched: 14. CDR3 length equals 19 residues. The CDR3 DNA is TGCGCCAGCAGTCCCCTAACTAGCGGGGGGGCAGTTACGCCAGATACGCAGTATTTT. It codes for CASSPLTSGGAVTPDTQYF.

This clone was counted a few times. This chain links TRBV7-9 with TRBJ2-5; possible D gene TRBD1, 5 bases. From germline, CDR1 is SEHNR and CDR2 FQNEAQ (reference sequence). This CDR3 is built from 16 residues. The V end was cut by 1 base, the J end by 5 bases, with 17 bases between. The CDR3 DNA is TGTGCCAGCAGCTTAGGGTGGGGCCCCTTAGGGGAGACCCAGTACTTC. Translation gives CASSLGWGPLGETQYF.

The chain couples TRBV2 to TRBJ1-6, with 8 bases aligning to TRBD1. The CDR3 spans 14 residues. V dropped 4 bases and J dropped 9; count of bases not matched to a gene: 5. CDR1 is SNHLY and CDR2 is FYNNEI in the germline V gene. As DNA, the CDR3 is TGTGCCAGCAGTGTCCAGGGGGCGAGTTCACCCCTCCACTTT. It is translated as CASSVQGASSPLHF.

The chain couples TRBV30 to TRBJ1-2; D gene ambiguous. Trimming stripped 0 bases from V and 0 bases from J, with 14 bases between. The CDR3 length is 16 residues. Germline loops: CDR1 GTSNPN, CDR2 SVGIG (reference sequence). This CDR3 is CAWSVKTTVANYGYTF. The CDR3, as DNA: TGTGCCTGGAGTGTAAAGACTACAGTAGCTAACTATGGCTACACCTTC.

This clone showed up just a few times. The CDR3 region is CASRGGLNTEAFF. Here the CDR3 DNA reads TGTGCCAGCAGGGGGGGACTGAACACTGAAGCTTTCTTT. The chain carries TRBV2 and TRBJ1-1; D is possibly TRBD1 (5 bases). This CDR3 comprises 13 residues. Germline CDR1 reads SNHLY; CDR2 reads FYNNEI. V shed 6 bases and J shed 0 bases, with 8 bases lying between them.

The V gene is TRBV18, the J gene TRBJ2-4, with 7 nucleotides matching TRBD1. Germline V gene sequence: CDR1 KGHSH, CDR2 LQKENI. J was trimmed by 6 bases and V by 10 bases; bases with no gene match: 15. The CDR3 consists of 15 residues. CDR3 in amino acids: CANRTGETRINIQYF. Here the CDR3 DNA reads TGTGCCAACCGTACAGGGGAAACAAGGATAAACATTCAGTACTTC.

The rearrangement links TRBV4-1 to TRBJ2-1; TRBD2 matches at 12 bases. CDR1 and CDR2 (germline): MGHRA, YSYEKL. With V trimmed by 1 base and J by 4 bases, 8 bases remained unmatched. The CDR3 has 18 amino acids. CDR3 in amino acids: CASSQAGLAGSTYNEQFF. The CDR3 nucleotides read TGCGCCAGCAGCCAAGCGGGACTAGCGGGTTCCACGTACAATGAGCAGTTCTTC.

The chain recombines TRBV9 with TRBJ2-5; 8 bases fit TRBD2. This CDR3 region has 17 residues. The germline V gene encodes CDR1 SGDLS and CDR2 YYNGEE. V was clipped by 0 bases and J by 1 base; unmatched bases: 8. CDR3 sequence: CASSVGSSGGLQETQYF. In DNA form, the CDR3 reads TGTGCCAGCAGCGTAGGATCAAGCGGGGGCCTCCAAGAGACCCAGTACTTC.

This clone was detected only once. The sample contains more than one DNA sequence encoding this CDR3. The chain joins TRBV4-1 to TRBJ1-4; 9 bases map to TRBD1. This CDR3 region has 14 residues. Germline trimming cut 1 base from V and 6 bases from J; bases unmatched to any gene: 0. CDR1 and CDR2 from the germline V gene are MGHRA and YSYEKL. The CDR3 region is CASSQGTGDEKLFF. The CDR3, as DNA: TGCGCCAGCAGCCAAGGGACAGGGGATGAAAAACTGTTTTTT.

In this sample, this clone turned up once. V is TRBV2 and J is TRBJ2-6; TRBD1 agrees at 9 bases. Germline trimming cut 3 bases from V and 0 bases from J; bases unmatched to any gene: 6. The germline CDR1 and CDR2 sequences are SNHLY and FYNNEI. The CDR3 spans 18 residues. In DNA form, the CDR3 reads TGTGCCAGCAGTGACCGGGACAGGGCCGTCTCTGGGGCCAACGTCCTGACTTTC. Residues: CASSDRDRAVSGANVLTF.

The V and J genes are TRBV4-1 and TRBJ1-4; D is possibly TRBD1 (5 bases). Germline values: CDR1 MGHRA, CDR2 YSYEKL. The CDR3 runs 18 residues. With 0 bases removed from V and 0 bases from J, the gap between germline ends came to 14 bases. The CDR3 DNA is TGCGCCAGCAGCCAAGATCGGCAGTGGGACTCAACTAATGAAAAACTGTTTTTT. The encoded protein is CASSQDRQWDSTNEKLFF.

The sample holds one count of this clone. This chain joins TRBV29-1 and TRBJ1-2; D ambiguous. Germline CDR1 reads SQVTM; CDR2 reads ANQGSEA. The V gene lost 1 base and the J gene lost 8 bases, with 11 bases spanning the gap. This CDR3 is 12 amino acids long. CDR3 in DNA: TGCAGCGTTGAAGGTGGCAAGATAGGCTACACCTTC. Translation: CSVEGGKIGYTF.

In its sample, this clone was seen a few times. The chain couples TRBV15 to TRBJ1-1; D might be TRBD1 (6 bases). The ends were cut back, 3 bases at V and 0 bases at J, with 14 bases in the middle. Looked up from germline, CDR1 is LNHNV and CDR2 is YYDKDF (reference sequence). This CDR3 comprises 16 residues. The CDR3 DNA reads TGTGCCACCAGCAGCAGACAGGCGACGGTGAACACTGAAGCTTTCTTT. It codes for CATSSRQATVNTEAFF.

The chain links TRBV9 to TRBJ2-5; the D is unclear. With 4 bases removed from V and 4 bases from J, the gap between germline ends came to 11 bases. Germline lookup yields CDR1 SGDLS and CDR2 YYNGEE. The CDR3 sequence is 13 residues long. CDR3 coding DNA: TGTGCCAGCAGCCCCGTTCCGGGAGAGACCCAGTACTTC. It encodes CASSPVPGETQYF. The full variable domain, its missing parts supplied by reference TRBV9 and TRBJ2-5, is DSGVTQTPKHLITATGQRVTLRCSPRSGDLSVYWYQQSLDQGLQFLIQYYNGEERAKGNILERFSAQQFPDLHSELNLSSLELGDSALYFCASSPVPGETQYFGPGTRLLVL.

This sequence joins TRBV2 and TRBJ2-1; a possible D gene is TRBD1 (5 bases). V lost 4 bases, J lost 6 bases, and 7 bases lay in between. Germline values: CDR1 SNHLY, CDR2 FYNNEI. CDR3 length equals 12 residues. CDR3 sequence reads: CASSAQGNEQFF. The CDR3 DNA is TGTGCCAGCAGTGCCCAGGGCAATGAGCAGTTCTTC.

This chain joins TRBV6-6 and TRBJ2-2, with 7 bases that match TRBD1. Trimming took 8 bases from V and 4 from J; bases not matched to a gene: 13. Germline V gene sequence: CDR1 MNHNY, CDR2 SVGAGI (reference sequence). The CDR3 sequence is 16 residues long. CDR3 coding DNA: TGTGCCAGCTTTTCGACAGGGAACTCGGGCACCGGGGAGCTGTTTTTT. It translates to CASFSTGNSGTGELFF.

This chain links TRBV4-3 with TRBJ1-6, with D tentatively TRBD1 (5 bases). The CDR3 is made up of 18 amino acids. Germline CDR1 and CDR2: LGHNA and YSLEER. Between the trimmed V and J ends, which lost 0 bases and 5 bases, there was a span of 17 bases. The CDR3 here is CASSQDTRVLVNNSPLHF. CDR3 in DNA: TGCGCCAGCAGCCAAGATACCAGGGTATTGGTAAATAATTCACCCCTCCACTTT.

The V call is TRBV4-3, the J call TRBJ1-3; the D gene is possibly TRBD1 (5 bases). V dropped 1 base and J dropped 0 bases, with 7 bases sitting between them. CDR1 LGHNA and CDR2 YSLEER come from the germline V gene. The CDR3 contains 15 residues. CDR3 region: CASSQGQSSGNTIYF. The CDR3 nucleotides are TGCGCCAGCAGCCAAGGACAGTCCTCTGGAAACACCATATATTTT.